Following are 9 T cell receptor beta chains from one sample sequenced in a study of blood T cell repertoires in COVID-19. Profiled with immunoSEQ multiplex PCR; TCRdb holds only in-frame clones, not every one. The sample holds 50,000 to 65,000 clones, 82% seen once. The sample comprised peripheral blood. The source is a woman aged 55-70 years with acute or convalescent COVID-19.

The chain has TRBV6-1 and TRBJ2-7; weak D call: TRBD1 (6 bases). V was pared by 1 base and J by 2 bases, with 9 bases between. The CDR3 is made up of 14 amino acids. CDR1 is MNHNS, CDR2 SASEGT, per germline. CDR3 amino acids: CASSEGGHTYEQYF. The CDR3 coding sequence is TGTGCCAGCAGTGAAGGGGGACATACCTACGAGCAGTACTTC.

The chain employs TRBV18 and TRBJ2-3; 8 nucleotides align to TRBD1. This CDR3 has 14 amino acids. CDR1 and CDR2 from the germline V gene are KGHSH and LQKENI. With V trimmed by 5 bases and J by 4 bases, 5 bases remained unmatched. CDR3 amino acids: CASSKDRGADTQYF. CDR3 in DNA: TGTGCCAGCTCAAAAGACAGGGGAGCAGATACGCAGTATTTT.

This clone was counted once. The gene calls are TRBV10-1 and TRBJ2-7, with D perhaps matching TRBD2 (6 bases). Trimming took 10 bases from V and 5 from J, leaving 18 bases between them. CDR3 length: 13 residues. Per germline, CDR1 WNHNN and CDR2 SYGVQD (reference sequence). The CDR3 DNA reads TGCGCCACTTCGGAGGGCGGAGTAAACGAGCAGTACTTC. Amino acids: CATSEGGVNEQYF.

This rearrangement joins TRBV24-1 to TRBJ2-1; 9 nucleotides align to TRBD1. CDR3 length: 16 residues. Losses at the gene ends were 4 bases for V and 3 bases for J; bases not matched to a gene: 6. The V gene's germline CDR1 is KGHDR and CDR2 SFDVKD. In DNA, the CDR3 is TGTGCCACCAGTGACTATGGGGACAGGGACTACAATGAGCAGTTCTTC. It is translated as CATSDYGDRDYNEQFF.

The chain couples TRBV6-5 to TRBJ1-1; the D is unclear. V was trimmed by 7 bases and J by 7 bases, leaving 19 bases between them. There are 14 residues in the CDR3. CDR1 is MNHEY and CDR2 is SVGAGI in the germline V gene. The DNA of the CDR3 is TGTGCCAGCATCCCCCCGGGAGCAGCCCATGAAGCTTTCTTT. Translation gives CASIPPGAAHEAFF.

The rearrangement joins TRBV28 to TRBJ1-1, with 9 nucleotides matching TRBD1. CDR1 and CDR2 (germline): MDHEN, SYDVKM. The CDR3 runs to 13 residues. V was clipped by 6 bases and J by 6 bases; unmatched bases: 5. The CDR3 coding sequence is TGTGCCAGCAGGGGAGACAGGGGGGCTGAAGCTTTCTTT. Protein product: CASRGDRGAEAFF. The variable domain in full, completed from reference TRBV28 and TRBJ1-1, reads DVKVTQSSRYLVKRTGEKVFLECVQDMDHENMFWYRQDPGLGLRLIYFSYDVKMKEKGDIPEGYSVSREKKERFSLILESASTNQTSMYLCASRGDRGAEAFFGQGTRLTVV.

The chain joins TRBV12-5 to TRBJ1-2, with 9 bases lining up with TRBD1. The trim removed 1 base at V and 11 bases at J, leaving 11 bases unmatched. This CDR3 is built from 15 residues. The germline V gene has CDR1 LGHNT and CDR2 FRNRAP. The CDR3, as DNA: TGTGCTAGTGGTTTGGGCGGACAGGGGATGATGGGTTACACCTTC. It codes for CASGLGGQGMMGYTF.

This clone was seen just once. CDR3 region: CASRTEVTDTQYF. The CDR3 DNA is TGTGCCAGCAGGACAGAAGTCACAGATACGCAGTATTTT. The V and J genes are TRBV25-1 and TRBJ2-3, with D tentatively TRBD1 (5 bases). The germline V gene has CDR1 MGHDK and CDR2 SYGVNS. Between the trimmed V and J ends, which lost 6 bases and 2 bases, there was a span of 9 bases. This CDR3 is built from 13 residues.

The chain uses TRBV5-8 and TRBJ1-6, with TRBD1 identical over 7 bases. Germline lookup yields CDR1 SGHTS and CDR2 YDEGEE. This CDR3 is built from 15 residues. Trimming removed 0 bases from V and 10 bases from J; junction bases left unmatched: 7. The CDR3, as DNA: TGTGCCAGCAGCTTGGCAAATCGGGACAGCTCACCCCTCCACTTT. It encodes CASSLANRDSSPLHF. The full variable domain, with the rest looked up from reference TRBV5-8 and TRBJ1-6, is EAGVTQSPTHLIKTRGQQATLRCSPISGHTSVYWYQQALGLGLQFLLWYDEGEERNRGNFPPRFSGRQFPNYSSELNVNALELEDSALYLCASSLANRDSSPLHFGNGTRLTVT.